The next 10 T cell receptor beta chains were all read from a single sample in a study of regulatory T cells in long-lasting Graves disease. Time point meaning: persistent/refractory GD, antithyroid drugs over 5 years with positive TRAb. Following extraction of RNA from PBMCs, that RNA was used to make the TCR library. Through Arm-PCR of CDR3 regions and iRepertoire HTBI primers, TCR beta libraries were built. A single record per CDR3 protein comes from TCRdb applying MiXCR to the multiplex PCR reads. Altogether fewer than 450,000 distinct CDR3 sequences are present, around 21% being singletons, with the ten largest covering about 20%. This material consisted of peripheral blood mononuclear cells (PBMCs), taken when the disease was refractory, from a patient treated with antithyroid drugs. The source is a female donor with Graves disease.

The count of this clonotype is one. This sequence joins TRBV5-1 and TRBJ1-1, with 8 positions matching TRBD1. The V and J ends lost 4 bases and 2 bases, in that order; junction bases with no gene match: 7. Germline CDR1 is SGHRS and CDR2 is YFSETQ. The CDR3 extends over 15 amino acids. The CDR3 protein is CASSDPTGVNTEAFF. The CDR3 nucleotides read TGCGCCAGCAGCGACCCGACAGGGGTTAACACTGAAGCTTTCTTT.

There are many counts of this clonotype. The CDR3 region has the DNA TGCAGTGCTAGCCGACAAGGTTTTGGATTAGAGACCCAGTACTTC. Translation: CSASRQGFGLETQYF. The gene calls are TRBV20-1 and TRBJ2-5; D call uncertain. V dropped 3 bases and J dropped 4 bases, with 18 bases sitting between them. The CDR3 runs to 15 residues. CDR1 and CDR2 (germline): DFQATT, SNEGSKA (reference sequence).

The CDR3 reads CATRRTGGSYEQYF. The CDR3 region has the DNA TGTGCCACCCGACGGACAGGGGGCTCCTACGAGCAGTACTTC. This chain joins TRBV13 and TRBJ2-7, with TRBD1 identical over 10 bases. This CDR3 has 14 amino acids. Germline V gives CDR1 PRHDT, CDR2 FYEKMQ (reference sequence). V dropped 10 bases and J dropped 0; count of bases not matched to a gene: 6.

About this clonotype itself: One end of the junction fails to match germline, which may point to a read error. J is TRBJ2-2 and V is TRBV7-9; TRBD2 is a possible D gene (6 bases). The CDR3 covers 13 residues. From germline, CDR1 is SEHNR and CDR2 FQNEAQ (reference sequence). As DNA, the CDR3 is TGTGCCAGCAGCCTAGTACAAGGCGGGGAGCCGTTTTTT. This encodes CASSLVQGGEPFF.

This clonotype was detected many times. The chain couples TRBV5-8 to TRBJ2-5, with 8 bases identical to TRBD1. This CDR3 comprises 15 residues. The germline V gene has CDR1 SGHTS and CDR2 YDEGEE. V lost 3 bases and J lost 2; bases outside the gene matches: 6. Written as DNA, the CDR3 is TGTGCCAGCAGCTCCGAAAGACAGGGGCAAGAGACCCAGTACTTC. This codes for CASSSERQGQETQYF. Using reference TRBV5-8 and TRBJ2-5 for the parts outside the CDR3, the full variable domain is EAGVTQSPTHLIKTRGQQATLRCSPISGHTSVYWYQQALGLGLQFLLWYDEGEERNRGNFPPRFSGRQFPNYSSELNVNALELEDSALYLCASSSERQGQETQYFGPGTRLLVL.

The V and J genes are TRBV11-2 and TRBJ2-2; D unclear. Germline V lookup: CDR1 SGHAT, CDR2 FQNNGV. The CDR3 has 13 residues. V lost 4 bases and J lost 6, with 9 bases in between. The CDR3 DNA reads TGTGCCAGCAGCTCTGCCTCGGCCGGGGAGCTGTTTTTT. Its translation is CASSSASAGELFF.

The gene calls are TRBV6-1 and TRBJ1-1; unclear D gene. V lost 8 bases and J 1 base, leaving 14 bases between the germline ends. This CDR3 has 14 residues. Germline V lookup: CDR1 MNHNS, CDR2 SASEGT. CDR3: CASSVRWENTEAFF. CDR3 in DNA: TGTGCCAGCTCTGTAAGGTGGGAGAACACTGAAGCTTTCTTT.

The J gene is TRBJ1-3, the V gene TRBV12-3 or TRBV12-4; TRBD1 is a possible D gene (5 bases). Trimming took off 6 bases at V and 14 bases at J, with 14 bases between the two ends. There are 11 residues in the CDR3. The CDR3 DNA reads TGTGCCAGCAGCCCCACTGGGACCTTATATTTT. This gives the protein CASSPTGTLYF.

As to this clonotype: Its ends do not fully match the called genes, so a read error is possible. This sequence joins TRBV29-1 and TRBJ2-7; possible D gene TRBD2, 6 bases. The germline V gene encodes CDR1 SQVTM and CDR2 ANQGSEA. The CDR3 loop spans 13 amino acids. The CDR3 loop is CSVEEEGNYEQYF. CDR3 sequence (DNA): TGCAGCGTCGAAGAGGAGGGGAACTACGAGCAGTACTTC.

The V and J genes are TRBV7-2 and TRBJ1-2, with D possibly matching TRBD1 (5 bases). Trimming removed 1 base from V and 6 bases from J, with 12 bases in between. Germline V gene data show CDR1 as SGHTA and CDR2 as FQGNSA. This CDR3 region has 14 residues. This CDR3 reads CASSLEWQGNGYTF. In DNA form, the CDR3 reads TGTGCCAGCAGCTTAGAGTGGCAGGGAAATGGCTACACCTTC.